One and the same sample provided the 12 T cell receptor beta chains below, sequenced in a study of cytomegalovirus exposure and HLA in healthy donors. PCR primers comprised 60 Vbeta and 13 Jbeta primers. Here immunoSEQ multiplex PCR was the method, and the copy in TCRdb shows in-frame clones only, minus some. Here the sample spans under 150,000 clones, 82% being singletons. Sequencing was done on a sample of PBMCs. Receptors originate from a woman between 18 and 30 years old in good health and CMV-seronegative.

The V call is TRBV6-5, the J call TRBJ2-7; D ambiguous. The V and J ends lost 4 bases and 4 bases respectively, with 20 bases between them. The CDR3 sequence is 16 residues long. The germline gives CDR1 MNHEY, CDR2 SVGAGI. The CDR3: CASSFSTEIVSYEQYF. The CDR3 coding sequence is TGTGCCAGCAGTTTTTCCACAGAAATAGTTTCATACGAGCAGTACTTC.

The CDR3, as DNA: TGTGCCAGCAGCTTAGGGGCCAGGGGACCAACTAATGAAAAACTGTTTTTT. This codes for CASSLGARGPTNEKLFF. The rearrangement uses TRBV7-9 and TRBJ1-4, with D possibly being TRBD1 (6 bases). The length of the CDR3 is 17 residues. CDR1 and CDR2 (germline): SEHNR, FQNEAQ (reference sequence). The ends were cut back, 1 base at V and 0 bases at J, with 12 bases in the middle.

CDR3 sequence: CASSLDTEQFF. Here the CDR3 DNA reads TGCGCCAGCAGCTTAGACACTGAGCAGTTCTTC. This sequence joins TRBV5-1 and TRBJ2-1; D call uncertain. With 2 bases removed from V and 9 bases from J, the gap between germline ends came to 6 bases. CDR1 is SGHRS, CDR2 YFSETQ, per germline. The CDR3 length is 11 residues.

The rearrangement joins TRBV5-6 to TRBJ2-2, with 13 bases identical to TRBD2. The germline V gene encodes CDR1 SGHDT and CDR2 YYEEEE. V lost 4 bases to trimming and J lost 7 bases; unmatched junction nucleotides: 7. This CDR3 is built from 16 residues. CDR3 nucleotides: TGTGCCAGCAGCCTAGGACTAGCGGGAGTAGGCGGGGAGCTGTTTTTT. This translates into CASSLGLAGVGGELFF.

The chain links TRBV30 to TRBJ1-4; unclear D gene. The CDR3 contains 14 residues. The V end lost 5 bases, the J end lost 5 bases, and 15 bases lay between the germline ends. Germline CDR1 and CDR2: GTSNPN and SVGIG (reference sequence). CDR3 in amino acids: CAWGRYSKNEKLFF. The CDR3 nucleotides are TGTGCCTGGGGAAGGTACAGCAAAAATGAAAAACTGTTTTTT.

CDR3 in amino acids: CASSLEGQVNTEAFF. The CDR3, as DNA: TGTGCCAGCAGCTTAGAGGGGCAGGTCAACACTGAAGCTTTCTTT. The chain uses TRBV7-2 and TRBJ1-1, with a possible D match to TRBD1 (5 bases). The CDR3 covers 15 residues. V was clipped by 1 base and J by 2 bases, with 11 bases between them. CDR1 is SGHTA, CDR2 FQGNSA, per germline.

The chain links TRBV5-6 to TRBJ1-1; D might be TRBD1 (6 bases). This CDR3 is built from 14 residues. CDR1 and CDR2 (germline): SGHDT, YYEEEE. V was shortened by 4 bases and J by 2 bases, with 12 bases between the two germline ends. CDR3 DNA sequence: TGTGCCAGCAGCCCCGGGACACTTAACACTGAAGCTTTCTTT. Amino acids: CASSPGTLNTEAFF.

CDR3 coding DNA: TGCGCCAGCAGCCAAGCACAGGGGGGGAATAATTCACCCCTCCACTTT. This encodes CASSQAQGGNNSPLHF. The chain couples TRBV4-1 to TRBJ1-6, with TRBD1 matching over 8 bases. Per the germline V gene, CDR1 is MGHRA and CDR2 is YSYEKL. Trimming at V came to 1 base and at J to 5 bases, leaving 4 bases not matched to a gene. CDR3 size: 16 residues.

The chain has TRBV28 and TRBJ1-5; D is ambiguous. Trimming stripped 3 bases from V and 6 bases from J, with 18 bases between. The length of the CDR3 is 16 residues. Germline assignment: CDR1 MDHEN and CDR2 SYDVKM. The CDR3 region is CASSFSFGPVLQPQHF. The CDR3 DNA reads as TGTGCCAGCAGTTTCAGTTTTGGGCCCGTTCTTCAGCCCCAGCATTTT.

The J gene is TRBJ2-1, the V gene TRBV11-3; 8 bases are shared with TRBD2. This CDR3 region has 15 residues. CDR1 is SGHNT and CDR2 is YENEEA in the germline V gene. The ends lost 4 bases at V and 0 bases at J; junction bases unmatched: 2. This CDR3 reads CASSSGTSSYNEQFF. Written as DNA, the CDR3 is TGTGCCAGCAGCTCCGGGACTAGCTCCTACAATGAGCAGTTCTTC.

The chain combines TRBV11-2 with TRBJ2-1, with 8 bases matching TRBD2. Trimming at V came to 5 bases and at J to 4 bases, leaving 7 bases not matched to a gene. The CDR3 length is 15 residues. The germline gives CDR1 SGHAT, CDR2 FQNNGV. The CDR3 region is CASSLQTSAYNEQFF. CDR3 coding DNA: TGTGCCAGCAGCCTCCAGACTAGCGCTTACAATGAGCAGTTCTTC.

The chain is built from TRBV5-6 and TRBJ2-7; D perhaps matches TRBD1 (5 bases). Trimming pared 0 bases from V and 0 bases from J, leaving 10 bases between. The CDR3 runs to 15 residues. The germline V gene has CDR1 SGHDT and CDR2 YYEEEE. The CDR3 loop is CASSLVTAFSYEQYF. DNA for the CDR3: TGTGCCAGCAGCTTGGTGACAGCCTTCTCCTACGAGCAGTACTTC.